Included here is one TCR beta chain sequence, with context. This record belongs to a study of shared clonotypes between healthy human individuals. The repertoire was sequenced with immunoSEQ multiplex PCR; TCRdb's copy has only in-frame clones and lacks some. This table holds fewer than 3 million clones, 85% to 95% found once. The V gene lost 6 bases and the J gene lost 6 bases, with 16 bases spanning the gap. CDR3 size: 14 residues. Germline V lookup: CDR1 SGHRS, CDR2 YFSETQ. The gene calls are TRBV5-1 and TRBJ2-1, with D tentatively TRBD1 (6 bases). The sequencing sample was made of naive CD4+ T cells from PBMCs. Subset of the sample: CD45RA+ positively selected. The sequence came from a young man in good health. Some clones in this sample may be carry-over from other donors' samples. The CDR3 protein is CASKGTPLGNEQFF. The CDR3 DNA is TGCGCCAGCAAGGGGACACCCTTAGGCAATGAGCAGTTCTTC.